This TCR beta chain was sequenced for a study of cytomegalovirus exposure and HLA in healthy donors. Study results and limitations: As was reported, the classifier diagnosed cytomegalovirus status with high specificity and sensitivity. Presence/absence analyses rested on an assumption that sequencing depth was roughly uniform across donors.

The PCR made use of 60 Vbeta and 13 Jbeta primers. The assay was immunoSEQ multiplex PCR, and TCRdb's table has in-frame clones only and misses some. The sample has 150,000 to 200,000 clones; approximately 72% are singletons. Comment on this clone: Its antigen remains unidentified.

This CDR3 is built from 16 residues. Per the germline V gene, CDR1 is SGHTA and CDR2 is FQGTGA. With 4 bases removed from V and 1 base from J, the gap between germline ends came to 13 bases. The J gene is TRBJ2-2, the V gene TRBV7-3; D possibly corresponds to TRBD2 (6 bases). The TCR originated in a female donor in good health and CMV-seronegative. Sequencing was performed on PBMCs. CDR3 sequence (DNA): TGTGCCAGCAGCTCCCGGGGTAGCGGGAACACCGGGGAGCTGTTTTTT. Translated, it gives CASSSRGSGNTGELFF. Full variable domain (missing parts from reference TRBV7-3 and TRBJ2-2): GAGVSQTPSNKVTEKGKYVELRCDPISGHTALYWYRQSLGQGPEFLIYFQGTGAADDSGLPNDRFFAVRPEGSVSTLKIQRTERGDSAVYLCASSSRGSGNTGELFFGEGSRLTVL.